This TCR beta chain is from a study of graft-versus-host responses after intestinal transplantation. In regard to this clone: Antigen unknown.

TCRdb keeps only in-frame clones here, not all; method: immunoSEQ multiplex PCR. This table holds about 8,200 clones, roughly 93% found once. This CDR3 contains 17 residues. Germline CDR1 reads SGDLS; CDR2 reads YYNGEE. Losses at the gene ends were 3 bases for V and 6 bases for J; bases not matched to a gene: 7. Findings of the study overall: Allografts from individuals with graft-donor T cell macrochimerism displayed high graft-versus-host to host-versus-graft clonal ratios.

The material was PBMCs, obtained 11 days after intestinal transplantation. This sequence joins TRBV9 and TRBJ2-2, with 14 nucleotides matching TRBD2. The sequence was obtained from a human patient who received an intestinal transplant, so some T cells may come from the graft donor. This CDR3 is CASSGGGLAGAAGELFF. In DNA form, the CDR3 reads TGTGCCAGCAGCGGGGGGGGACTAGCGGGGGCCGCCGGGGAGCTGTTTTTT.